The 30 T cell receptor beta chains reported below all come from one sample, sequenced in a study of T-cell reconstitution after alpha-beta-depleted transplantation in children. The library targeted TCRbeta and was prepared with unique molecular identifiers. TCRdb analysed the PCR reads with MiXCR anew, one entry per CDR3 protein. The sample lists about 200,000 distinct CDR3 sequences, approximately 6.9% seen once, with just over 5.5% in the top ten. This specimen was PBMCs, taken before TCRalphabeta/CD19-depleted stem cell transplant. These TCRs come from a boy younger than 10 with acute lymphoblastic leukemia, due to receive a stem cell transplant.

This clonotype was observed at least ten times. The rearrangement uses TRBV6-2 or TRBV6-3 and TRBJ2-1; D gene unclear. The CDR3 contains 14 residues. Germline lookup yields CDR1 MNHEY and CDR2 SVGEGT. The V and J ends lost 7 bases and 6 bases respectively, with 16 bases between them. The CDR3 loop is CASNAFGQINEQFF. The CDR3 coding sequence is TGTGCCAGCAACGCATTCGGGCAGATCAATGAGCAGTTCTTC.

This clonotype has ten or more counts. This rearrangement joins TRBV7-2 to TRBJ2-5; D tentatively reads TRBD1 or TRBD2 (7 bases each). This CDR3 has 13 amino acids. Germline values: CDR1 SGHTA, CDR2 FQGNSA. V was clipped by 5 bases and J by 5 bases, with 12 bases between them. The CDR3 reads CASSTQGGETQYF. The CDR3 DNA sequence: TGTGCCAGCAGCACCCAGGGGGGGGAGACCCAGTACTTC.

Ten or more counts support this clonotype. V gene TRBV28 combines with J gene TRBJ1-1; a possible D gene is TRBD1 (5 bases). With 7 bases removed from V and 4 bases from J, the gap between germline ends came to 13 bases. This CDR3 spans 13 amino acids. The germline CDR1 and CDR2 sequences are MDHEN and SYDVKM. The CDR3 protein is CASNRQQATEAFF. The CDR3 DNA sequence: TGTGCCAGCAACCGGCAACAGGCCACTGAAGCTTTCTTT.

In its sample, this clonotype was seen many times. CDR3 region: CASSWTSGDYNEQFF. DNA of the CDR3: TGCGCCAGCAGCTGGACTAGCGGAGACTACAATGAGCAGTTCTTC. The V and J genes are TRBV5-1 and TRBJ2-1; 10 nucleotides match TRBD2. This CDR3 contains 15 residues. Germline assignment: CDR1 SGHRS and CDR2 YFSETQ. V lost 3 bases and J lost 3; bases outside the gene matches: 3.

The CDR3 is CASSFKGPFSGNTIYF. The CDR3 DNA reads TGTGCCAGCAGCTTCAAGGGGCCCTTCTCTGGAAACACCATATATTTT. This chain joins TRBV11-2 and TRBJ1-3; D might be TRBD1 (5 bases). This CDR3 spans 16 amino acids. V was cut by 3 bases and J by 0 bases, with 12 bases left in between. Germline CDR1 SGHAT, CDR2 FQNNGV.

This chain uses TRBV20-1 with TRBJ2-3; D may match TRBD1 or TRBD2 (5 bases each). The CDR3 loop spans 15 amino acids. Trimming shortened V by 7 bases and J by 2 bases, and 19 bases separated the two germline ends. Per germline, CDR1 DFQATT and CDR2 SNEGSKA (reference sequence). The CDR3 loop reads CSVWTSGTPTDTQYF. The CDR3 DNA reads as TGCAGTGTCTGGACCTCCGGGACCCCCACAGATACGCAGTATTTT.

The gene calls are TRBV11-2 and TRBJ2-3; tentatively, D is TRBD1 (5 bases). V lost 5 bases and J 0 bases, leaving 12 bases between the germline ends. The CDR3 spans 15 residues. Per the germline V gene, CDR1 is SGHAT and CDR2 is FQNNGV. The CDR3 protein is CASSRRTQSTDTQYF. The CDR3 DNA is TGTGCCAGCAGCCGTAGGACACAGAGCACAGATACGCAGTATTTT.

This clonotype has more than one count but fewer than ten. This rearrangement joins TRBV5-1 to TRBJ2-3; D not certain. The V gene's germline CDR1 is SGHRS and CDR2 YFSETQ. Deletions cut 6 bases from V and 0 bases from J, with 11 bases between. The CDR3 consists of 14 residues. Here the CDR3 DNA reads TGCGCCAGCACCCTCGGGTTTAGCACAGATACGCAGTATTTT. This codes for CASTLGFSTDTQYF.

The J gene is TRBJ1-2, the V gene TRBV6-1; D is unclear. This CDR3 has 14 amino acids. The V gene lost 0 bases and the J gene lost 2 bases, with 7 bases spanning the gap. CDR1 and CDR2 (germline): MNHNS, SASEGT. CDR3 sequence: CASSEAIGNYGYTF. The CDR3 nucleotides read TGTGCCAGCAGTGAAGCCATAGGAAACTATGGCTACACCTTC.

Many counts were recorded for this clonotype. The chain employs TRBV4-2 and TRBJ1-1; D gene uncertain. CDR1 and CDR2 from the germline V gene are LGHNA and YNFKEQ. The CDR3 runs 14 residues. Trimming shortened V by 4 bases and J by 8 bases, and 17 bases separated the two germline ends. CDR3 nucleotides: TGTGCCAGCAGCCCCACCGGGCCGTTACCCGAAGCTTTCTTT. The encoded protein is CASSPTGPLPEAFF.

About this clonotype itself: A read error may explain this, as a much larger clone is one base away. The CDR3 does not close with the conserved phenylalanine or tryptophan, likely indicating a read error. The V gene is TRBV7-2, the J gene TRBJ2-2; D may match TRBD1 or TRBD2 (6 bases each). The CDR3 covers 17 residues. Germline-derived CDR1 and CDR2 are SGHTA and FQGNSA. V lost 7 bases and J 1 base, leaving 19 bases between the germline ends. The CDR3 loop reads CASIPQPGGKNTGELFS. The CDR3, as DNA: TGTGCCAGCATCCCGCAGCCCGGGGGCAAGAACACCGGGGAGCTGTTTTCT.

This clonotype was counted many times. V usage is TRBV12-3 or TRBV12-4 and J usage is TRBJ2-1, with TRBD1 identical over 8 bases. J lost 4 bases, V lost 4 bases, and 9 bases had no gene match. The CDR3 runs to 16 residues. This CDR3 reads CASSSTDGTGYNEQFF. DNA for the CDR3: TGTGCCAGCAGTTCCACCGATGGGACAGGTTACAATGAGCAGTTCTTC.

This clonotype has more than one count but fewer than ten. The V and J genes are TRBV6-5 and TRBJ2-1, with D perhaps assigned TRBD1 or TRBD2 (5 bases each). Germline lookup yields CDR1 MNHEY and CDR2 SVGAGI. Trimming took 5 bases from V and 0 from J, leaving 11 bases between them. This CDR3 spans 15 amino acids. DNA of the CDR3: TGTGCCAGCAGTCACGGGGACGGCTCCTACAATGAGCAGTTCTTC. Its protein product is CASSHGDGSYNEQFF.

This clonotype has ten or more counts. The chain links TRBV7-9 to TRBJ2-1, with 14 bases matching TRBD2. Germline V lookup: CDR1 SEHNR, CDR2 FQNEAQ (reference sequence). CDR3 length: 14 amino acids. The V segment lost 8 bases and the J segment 3 bases; nucleotides outside the gene matches: 0. The CDR3 here is CASGTSGSYNEQFF. DNA for the CDR3: TGTGCCAGCGGGACTAGCGGGAGCTACAATGAGCAGTTCTTC.

This clonotype was recorded many times. The V call is TRBV12-3 or TRBV12-4, the J call TRBJ1-2; 8 bases line up with TRBD1. This CDR3 spans 14 amino acids. J was trimmed by 8 bases and V by 6 bases; bases with no gene match: 11. The chain's CDR3 is CASSLGQDLWGYTF. The CDR3 bases are TGTGCCAGCAGCCTGGGACAGGATTTATGGGGCTACACCTTC.

This clonotype was recorded at least ten times. The J gene is TRBJ2-1, the V gene TRBV6-5, with 7 bases fitting TRBD1. The CDR3 loop spans 14 amino acids. Germline CDR1 is MNHEY and CDR2 is SVGAGI. V lost 0 bases to trimming and J lost 9 bases; unmatched junction nucleotides: 5. CDR3 DNA: TGTGCCAGCAGTTACTCGCGGACAGGTCGTGAGCAGTTCTTC. It is translated as CASSYSRTGREQFF.

This clonotype was seen at least ten times. The rearrangement uses TRBV19 and TRBJ2-1, with 9 bases fitting TRBD2. Per germline, CDR1 LNHDA and CDR2 SQIVND (reference sequence). The CDR3 loop spans 14 amino acids. The V and J ends lost 1 base and 6 bases, in that order; junction bases with no gene match: 1. CDR3 amino acids: CASSIGGGVNEQFF. CDR3 coding DNA: TGTGCCAGTAGTATAGGCGGGGGGGTCAATGAGCAGTTCTTC. The whole variable domain, remainder taken from reference TRBV19 and TRBJ2-1, is DGGITQSPKYLFRKEGQNVTLSCEQNLNHDAMYWYRQDPGQGLRLIYYSQIVNDFQKGDIAEGYSVSREKKESFPLTVTSAQKNPTAFYLCASSIGGGVNEQFFGPGTRLTVL.

As concerns this clonotype: This may stem from a read error, because a much larger clone lies one nucleotide away. This chain links TRBV7-7 with TRBJ2-5; TRBD2 is a possible D gene (6 bases). Trimming shortened V by 1 base and J by 4 bases, and 7 bases separated the two germline ends. The germline V gene encodes CDR1 SSHAT and CDR2 FNYEAQ (reference sequence). The CDR3 length is 13 residues. In DNA, the CDR3 is TGTGCCAGCAGCTTAGTGGAGGGAGAGACCCAGTACTTC. This translates into CASSLVEGETQYF. Using reference TRBV7-7 and TRBJ2-5 for the parts outside the CDR3, the full variable domain is GAGVSQSPRYKVTKRGQDVTLRCDPISSHATLYWYQQALGQGPEFLTYFNYEAQPDKSGLPSDRFSAERPEGSISTLTIQRTEQRDSAMYRCASSLVEGETQYFGPGTRLLVL.

In its sample, this clonotype was seen many times. The gene calls are TRBV12-3 or TRBV12-4 and TRBJ2-1; tentatively, D is TRBD2 (6 bases). There are 12 residues in the CDR3. CDR3 residues: CALGGDHNEQFF. Written as DNA, the CDR3 is TGTGCTCTAGGCGGGGACCACAATGAGCAGTTCTTC.

The chain joins TRBV5-1 to TRBJ2-7; 7 nucleotides line up with TRBD1. This CDR3 region has 15 residues. The junction had 6 bases not matched to a gene; V was cut back by 2 bases and J by 1 base. Germline V gene data show CDR1 as SGHRS and CDR2 as YFSETQ. The CDR3 loop is CASSLQGLTSYEQYF. In nucleotides, the CDR3 is TGCGCCAGCAGCTTACAGGGGCTAACTTCCTACGAGCAGTACTTC.

This clonotype has a count of ten or more. This chain joins TRBV20-1 and TRBJ2-7, with 8 bases matching TRBD2. The CDR3 is 18 residues long. Germline V lookup: CDR1 DFQATT, CDR2 SNEGSKA (reference sequence). Losses at the gene ends were 2 bases for V and 4 bases for J; bases not matched to a gene: 19. In nucleotides, the CDR3 is TGCAGTGCTAGACCCCCCTCCGGGGCGGGGGGCCGCGAGTACGAGCAGTACTTC. Its translation is CSARPPSGAGGREYEQYF.

This clonotype was counted between two and nine times. The V gene is TRBV3-1, the J gene TRBJ1-1, with 7 bases aligning to TRBD1. The CDR3 extends over 17 amino acids. Looked up from germline, CDR1 is LGHDT and CDR2 is YNNKEL (reference sequence). V was clipped by 1 base and J by 4 bases; unmatched bases: 12. The CDR3 nucleotides are TGTGCCAGCAGCCAAGTGGTACGACAGGGACGCGGCACTGAAGCTTTCTTT. Its protein is CASSQVVRQGRGTEAFF.

Many counts were recorded for this clonotype. The chain is built from TRBV28 and TRBJ1-2; 9 bases map to TRBD1. This CDR3 is built from 14 residues. Germline V CDR1 and CDR2: MDHEN, SYDVKM. V was pared by 4 bases and J by 8 bases, with 8 bases of the junction left unmatched. CDR3 sequence reads: CASSSSGQGGGYTF. In DNA, the CDR3 is TGTGCCAGCAGTTCCTCGGGACAGGGAGGAGGCTACACCTTC.

This clonotype was seen repeatedly, ten times or more. The chain employs TRBV5-4 and TRBJ2-1; TRBD2 is a possible D gene (6 bases). Trimming shortened V by 4 bases and J by 5 bases, and 19 bases separated the two germline ends. From germline, CDR1 is SGHNT and CDR2 YYREEE (reference sequence). CDR3 length equals 16 residues. For the CDR3, the DNA is TGTGCCAGCAGCCTGAGACCGGGACTTGGGCACAATGAGCAGTTCTTC. Protein: CASSLRPGLGHNEQFF.

The sample holds a few counts of this clonotype. V and J are TRBV11-2 and TRBJ2-7; a possible D gene is TRBD2 (6 bases). The germline V gene encodes CDR1 SGHAT and CDR2 FQNNGV. Trimming shortened V by 3 bases and J by 7 bases, and 16 bases separated the two germline ends. The length of the CDR3 is 14 residues. The CDR3 loop reads CASSFRDSSLEQYF. The CDR3 DNA follows: TGTGCCAGCAGCTTCCGGGACTCCTCCTTAGAGCAGTACTTC.

This clonotype came up many times. This chain joins TRBV7-2 and TRBJ1-1; D is perhaps TRBD1 (6 bases). The germline V and J ends were trimmed by 2 bases and 1 base, with 8 bases remaining between them. CDR1 is SGHTA, CDR2 FQGNSA, per germline. The CDR3 runs to 14 residues. The CDR3 DNA reads as TGTGCCAGCAGCTTAACAGGGACGAACACTGAAGCTTTCTTT. Amino acids: CASSLTGTNTEAFF.

This clonotype was seen only a few times. The chain uses TRBV3-1 and TRBJ2-5, with 11 bases matching TRBD2. The V and J ends lost 2 bases and 9 bases, in that order; junction bases with no gene match: 11. This CDR3 is built from 16 residues. Germline CDR1 and CDR2: LGHDT and YNNKEL (reference sequence). This chain's CDR3 is CASSQRLAGIDEAQYF. The CDR3, as DNA: TGTGCCAGCAGCCAAAGACTAGCGGGGATCGATGAGGCCCAGTACTTC.

This clonotype was seen more than once but under ten times. The chain employs TRBV28 and TRBJ1-1; no clear D. Germline CDR1 MDHEN, CDR2 SYDVKM. V was shortened by 5 bases and J by 0 bases, with 13 bases between the two germline ends. The CDR3 is made up of 15 amino acids. The CDR3 loop is CASSSPRSMNTEAFF. The CDR3 coding sequence is TGTGCCAGCAGTAGCCCCCGGAGCATGAACACTGAAGCTTTCTTT.

In this sample, this clonotype turned up many times. CDR3 nucleotide sequence: TGTGCCAGCAGTGACCCCATAAGCGGGGGTCGGGCCGGGGAGCTGTTTTTT. The encoded protein is CASSDPISGGRAGELFF. The V and J genes are TRBV2 and TRBJ2-2, with 8 bases matching TRBD2. V shed 3 bases, J shed 6 bases, and the junction held 12 bases outside the gene matches. Germline lookup yields CDR1 SNHLY and CDR2 FYNNEI. The CDR3 length is 17 residues.

This clonotype was seen at least ten times. The chain couples TRBV28 to TRBJ2-6; tentative D call: TRBD2 (5 bases). This CDR3 has 18 amino acids. Trimming shortened V by 6 bases and J by 1 base, and 19 bases separated the two germline ends. Per germline, CDR1 MDHEN and CDR2 SYDVKM. The CDR3 DNA is TGTGCCAGCAGACCTGGACGGGGTGTTGGGTCTGGGGCCAACGTCCTGACTTTC. As protein: CASRPGRGVGSGANVLTF.